What follows are 24 T cell receptor beta chains derived from one specimen sequenced in a study of cytomegalovirus exposure and HLA in healthy donors (dated by TCRdb to about 2017). The library was prepared using the immunoSEQ multiplex PCR assay. The multiplex PCR relied on a mix of 60 forward primers for TCR Vbeta segments and 13 reverse primers for TCR Jbeta segments. The source is immuneACCESS, and TCRdb retained only in-frame sequences with V and J called. Part of the clones is not carried over; for the studies checked, unresolved V genes explain less than half of this, and the remainder is unexplained. The sample data list roughly 150,000 clones, and 65% to 85% of these were observed just once. The top ten clonotypes cover 2.4% of the sample. The sample taken for sequencing was PBMCs. These receptors all come from a male donor in good health and CMV-seronegative.

V is TRBV7-2 and J is TRBJ1-1; possible D gene TRBD1, 6 bases. Trimming removed 1 base from V and 1 base from J, with 10 bases in between. This CDR3 is built from 15 residues. The germline V gene encodes CDR1 SGHTA and CDR2 FQGNSA. The CDR3: CASSLVVQGNTEAFF. The DNA of the CDR3 is TGTGCCAGCAGCTTAGTCGTACAGGGGAACACTGAAGCTTTCTTT.

This chain links TRBV28 with TRBJ1-1, with 7 bases matching TRBD1. The ends lost 10 bases at V and 7 bases at J; junction bases unmatched: 15. Germline CDR1 and CDR2: MDHEN and SYDVKM. The CDR3 length is 14 residues. DNA for the CDR3: TGTGCCACCAAAACAGGGGCCCACGGGGGTGAAGCTTTCTTT. It specifies CATKTGAHGGEAFF.

This chain uses TRBV28 with TRBJ2-6; TRBD1 is a possible D gene (5 bases). In germline, CDR1 is MDHEN, CDR2 SYDVKM. V was shortened by 5 bases and J by 0 bases, with 11 bases between the two germline ends. The CDR3 extends over 16 amino acids. The CDR3 nucleotides read TGTGCCAGCAGTGCCACGACAGTCTCTGGGGCCAACGTCCTGACTTTC. Residues: CASSATTVSGANVLTF.

The rearrangement uses TRBV28 and TRBJ2-5, with D maybe TRBD1 (6 bases). V gave up 6 bases and J gave up 1 base, with 12 bases separating them. The CDR3 runs 14 residues. CDR1 is MDHEN, CDR2 SYDVKM, per germline. The CDR3 here is CASRSTGSQETQYF. For the CDR3, the DNA is TGTGCCAGCAGGTCTACAGGGAGCCAAGAGACCCAGTACTTC.

In DNA, the CDR3 is TGTGCCAGCAGCACCCGGGACAGGGCCCCCGAGCAGTACTTC. Translation gives CASSTRDRAPEQYF. This chain uses TRBV5-8 with TRBJ2-7, with 9 bases fitting TRBD1. This CDR3 has 14 amino acids. Trimming removed 4 bases from V and 6 bases from J; junction bases left unmatched: 8. The germline V gene encodes CDR1 SGHTS and CDR2 YDEGEE.

The sample holds a few counts of this clone. This chain joins TRBV4-1 and TRBJ2-3, with D uncertain. V dropped 0 bases and J dropped 10 bases, with 11 bases sitting between them. This CDR3 spans 13 amino acids. Germline values: CDR1 MGHRA, CDR2 YSYEKL. The CDR3 nucleotides read TGCGCCAGCAGCCAAGATTTAGTAGTTGCGCAGTATTTT. Protein sequence: CASSQDLVVAQYF.

The chain employs TRBV7-3 and TRBJ2-7, with unresolved D. The CDR3 totals 13 residues. Germline loops: CDR1 SGHTA, CDR2 FQGTGA. V was trimmed by 2 bases and J by 1 base, leaving 6 bases between them. Here the CDR3 DNA reads TGTGCCAGCAGCTTAGGGCGTTCCTACGAGCAGTACTTC. It yields the protein CASSLGRSYEQYF. The full variable domain, in which reference TRBV7-3 and TRBJ2-7 provide the parts outside the CDR3, is GAGVSQTPSNKVTEKGKYVELRCDPISGHTALYWYRQSLGQGPEFLIYFQGTGAADDSGLPNDRFFAVRPEGSVSTLKIQRTERGDSAVYLCASSLGRSYEQYFGPGTRLTVT.

The chain joins TRBV23-1 to TRBJ2-3, with 14 bases lining up with TRBD2. TRBV23-1 is labeled an ORF, and its function is uncertain. This CDR3 is built from 21 residues. The trim removed 6 bases at V and 2 bases at J, leaving 19 bases unmatched. The CDR3 is CASSGVNGQRLAGGITDTQYF. The CDR3, as DNA: TGCGCCAGCAGCGGAGTAAACGGACAGCGACTAGCGGGGGGGATCACAGATACGCAGTATTTT.

The chain uses TRBV28 and TRBJ1-1; D is unclear. Germline CDR1 reads MDHEN; CDR2 reads SYDVKM. The CDR3 has 15 amino acids. V lost 6 bases to trimming and J lost 7 bases, with 21 bases between them. CDR3 coding DNA: TGTGCCAGCAGCTCTACCGGGAGTATAACCCTTGAAGCTTTCTTT. It yields the protein CASSSTGSITLEAFF.

This chain connects TRBV19 to TRBJ1-6; maybe TRBD1 (5 bases). Deletions cut 3 bases from V and 3 bases from J, with 12 bases between. Germline CDR1 LNHDA, CDR2 SQIVND (reference sequence). This CDR3 region has 16 residues. The CDR3, as DNA: TGTGCCAGTAGTATCCGACAGCCGATCTATAATTCACCCCTCCACTTT. Protein sequence: CASSIRQPIYNSPLHF.

The V gene is TRBV14, the J gene TRBJ2-7, with a weak D call TRBD2 (6 bases). This CDR3 has 12 amino acids. CDR1 is SGHDN and CDR2 is FVKESK in the germline V gene. V gave up 11 bases and J gave up 0 bases, with 11 bases separating them. CDR3 nucleotide sequence: TGTGCCTGCCGGGGGAACTCCTACGAGCAGTACTTC. This encodes CACRGNSYEQYF.

V and J are TRBV5-1 and TRBJ1-1; 9 positions agree with TRBD1. V lost 5 bases, J lost 5 bases, and 7 bases stayed unmatched. From germline, CDR1 is SGHRS and CDR2 YFSETQ. This CDR3 is built from 14 residues. The CDR3 nucleotides are TGCGCCAGCAGACAGGGGGCGGGTAATACTGAAGCTTTCTTT. It yields the protein CASRQGAGNTEAFF.

This clone was recorded a few times. The rearrangement joins TRBV7-9 to TRBJ2-7; 9 bases agree with TRBD1. The germline gives CDR1 SEHNR, CDR2 FQNEAQ (reference sequence). Germline trimming cut 5 bases from V and 1 base from J; bases unmatched to any gene: 3. The CDR3 is 14 residues long. DNA for the CDR3: TGTGCCAGCAGCCCCGGGACAGGGTCCTACGAGCAGTACTTC. Translating it yields CASSPGTGSYEQYF.

This sequence joins TRBV21-1 and TRBJ2-1; TRBD2, the table's D call, was not compared with the DNA. TRBV21-1 is shown as a pseudogene. The CDR3 is 14 amino acids. This CDR3 is CASSKALASEGQFF. CDR3 nucleotide sequence: TGTGCCAGCAGCAAAGCTCTAGCATCGGAAGGGCAGTTCTTC.

This clone was recorded only once. This chain uses TRBV29-1 with TRBJ2-2, with no clear D. V was shortened by 3 bases and J by 7 bases, with 9 bases between the two germline ends. Per the germline V gene, CDR1 is SQVTM and CDR2 is ANQGSEA. The CDR3 is made up of 12 amino acids. Here the CDR3 reads CSVEGPGGELFF. In DNA, the CDR3 is TGCAGCGTTGAGGGCCCTGGCGGGGAGCTGTTTTTT.

This chain links TRBV28 with TRBJ2-2, with TRBD1 matching 8 bases. CDR1 is MDHEN and CDR2 is SYDVKM in the germline V gene. The J segment lost 6 bases and the V segment lost 5 bases, leaving 8 bases of the junction unmatched. This CDR3 contains 15 residues. CDR3 region: CASSPGTGGAGELFF. Here the CDR3 DNA reads TGTGCCAGCAGTCCCGGGACAGGTGGGGCCGGGGAGCTGTTTTTT.

CDR3 amino acids: CASSRQGSANEKLFF. The CDR3 DNA reads TGTGCCAGCAGTAGACAGGGGTCGGCTAATGAAAAACTGTTTTTT. The chain carries TRBV5-4 and TRBJ1-4; 8 bases match TRBD1. The germline V gene encodes CDR1 SGHNT and CDR2 YYREEE (reference sequence). The V and J ends lost 5 bases and 3 bases, in that order; junction bases with no gene match: 6. This CDR3 contains 15 residues.

The chain combines TRBV13 with TRBJ2-7; TRBD1 aligns across 10 bases. Per the germline V gene, CDR1 is PRHDT and CDR2 is FYEKMQ (reference sequence). There are 16 residues in the CDR3. V trimming: 4 bases; J trimming: 5 bases; junction bases outside the gene matches: 11. Here the CDR3 reads CASSYRTGGMSDEQYF. In DNA form, the CDR3 reads TGTGCCAGCAGCTACCGGACAGGGGGTATGAGCGACGAGCAGTACTTC.

This chain connects TRBV19 to TRBJ1-2; TRBD1 agrees at 10 bases. CDR1 and CDR2 (germline): LNHDA, SQIVND (reference sequence). After removal of 4 bases from V and 6 bases from J, the junction contained 8 bases not matched to a gene. This CDR3 region has 15 residues. For the CDR3, the DNA is TGTGCCAGTAGTAAGTTCGGGACAGGGGAGAATGGCTACACCTTC. Translated: CASSKFGTGENGYTF.

In this sample, this clone turned up once. The genes are TRBV2 and TRBJ2-5; weak D call: TRBD1 (6 bases). CDR1 is SNHLY and CDR2 is FYNNEI in the germline V gene. The CDR3 is 13 residues long. The V end was cut by 7 bases, the J end by 0 bases, with 9 bases between. The CDR3 is CASTRDNQETQYF. As DNA, the CDR3 is TGTGCCAGCACTAGGGACAACCAAGAGACCCAGTACTTC.

CDR3 sequence: CSVTGTATYNEQFF. CDR3 sequence (DNA): TGCAGCGTGACCGGGACAGCAACCTACAATGAGCAGTTCTTC. The chain uses TRBV29-1 and TRBJ2-1, with TRBD1 identical over 7 bases. J was trimmed by 2 bases and V by 6 bases; bases with no gene match: 7. Germline V gene data show CDR1 as SQVTM and CDR2 as ANQGSEA. The CDR3 covers 14 residues.

This rearrangement joins TRBV9 to TRBJ1-6; TRBD1 might be the D (6 bases). The V gene lost 7 bases and the J gene lost 7 bases, with 15 bases spanning the gap. This CDR3 contains 14 residues. The germline CDR1 and CDR2 sequences are SGDLS and YYNGEE. CDR3 coding DNA: TGTGCCAGCGCTGGGGGTACAGGGAATTCACCCCTCCACTTT. Residues: CASAGGTGNSPLHF. The whole variable domain, filled in from reference TRBV9 and TRBJ1-6, reads DSGVTQTPKHLITATGQRVTLRCSPRSGDLSVYWYQQSLDQGLQFLIQYYNGEERAKGNILERFSAQQFPDLHSELNLSSLELGDSALYFCASAGGTGNSPLHFGNGTRLTVT.

Notes on this clone: One end of the junction does not line up with germline, which may come from a read error. The chain combines TRBV9 with TRBJ2-5; TRBD2 matches 13 bases. The CDR3 has 16 amino acids. Germline V CDR1 and CDR2: SGDLS, YYNGEE. The CDR3 DNA is TGTACCAGCAGCTCCGGACTAGCGGGGGCCCAATCGACCCAGTACTTC. Its protein product is CTSSSGLAGAQSTQYF.

The chain joins TRBV28 to TRBJ1-5, with D possibly being TRBD1 (5 bases). V was shortened by 4 bases and J by 5 bases, with 9 bases between the two germline ends. Looked up from germline, CDR1 is MDHEN and CDR2 is SYDVKM. This CDR3 has 13 residues. The CDR3 loop is CASSYQGDQPQHF. In nucleotides, the CDR3 is TGTGCCAGCAGTTACCAGGGCGATCAGCCCCAGCATTTT.